A single sample is the source of the 6 T cell receptor beta chains below, sequenced in a study of cytotoxic CD8 clonotypes in ibrutinib-treated CLL. Measured with immunoSEQ multiplex PCR; TCRdb has only the in-frame clones, and not every one. Of fewer than 400,000 clones in the sample, under 70% were seen once. The sequencing used PBMCs, collected after 36 months of ibrutinib treatment. All receptors derive from a human donor with chronic lymphocytic leukemia.

This clone was seen only a few times. The chain has TRBV6-5 and TRBJ2-6, with TRBD1 matching 8 bases. This CDR3 is 15 amino acids long. The V segment lost 6 bases and the J segment 5 bases; nucleotides outside the gene matches: 6. Looked up from germline, CDR1 is MNHEY and CDR2 is SVGAGI. The chain's CDR3 is CASSGQGLWANVLTF. The CDR3 nucleotides are TGTGCCAGCAGCGGACAGGGTCTCTGGGCCAACGTCCTGACTTTC.

V and J are TRBV7-2 and TRBJ2-5, with D tentatively TRBD1 (5 bases). The CDR3 runs 15 residues. Germline V gene data show CDR1 as SGHTA and CDR2 as FQGNSA. The V and J ends lost 5 bases and 1 base respectively, with 14 bases between them. The CDR3 is CASSRAAGPQETQYF. CDR3 DNA: TGTGCCAGCAGCCGAGCCGCAGGGCCCCAAGAGACCCAGTACTTC.

CDR3 amino acids: CASSHPPLETQYF. The CDR3 DNA reads TGTGCCAGTAGCCACCCACCTTTGGAGACCCAGTACTTC. J is TRBJ2-5 and V is TRBV19, with D unclear. V lost 6 bases to trimming and J lost 5 bases, with 13 bases between them. In germline, CDR1 is LNHDA, CDR2 SQIVND (reference sequence). There are 13 residues in the CDR3. The variable domain in full, with the rest retrieved from reference TRBV19 and TRBJ2-5, is DGGITQSPKYLFRKEGQNVTLSCEQNLNHDAMYWYRQDPGQGLRLIYYSQIVNDFQKGDIAEGYSVSREKKESFPLTVTSAQKNPTAFYLCASSHPPLETQYFGPGTRLLVL.

This clone was detected a few times. The chain's CDR3 is CATSRDGGLNQPQHF. The CDR3, as DNA: TGTGCCACCAGCAGAGACGGGGGACTAAATCAGCCCCAGCATTTT. V and J are TRBV15 and TRBJ1-5; D is perhaps TRBD1 (5 bases). Germline V gene data show CDR1 as LNHNV and CDR2 as YYDKDF (reference sequence). The CDR3 spans 15 residues. Deletions cut 0 bases from V and 4 bases from J, with 10 bases between.

The table lists this clone with a count of one. The same CDR3 is also encoded by other DNA sequences in this sample. V and J are TRBV29-1 and TRBJ2-5; TRBD1 or TRBD2 may be the D gene (5 bases each). Between the trimmed V and J ends, which lost 4 bases and 5 bases, there was a span of 14 bases. The length of the CDR3 is 13 residues. Germline CDR1 reads SQVTM; CDR2 reads ANQGSEA. CDR3 sequence (DNA): TGCAGCGTTGGCAGGGTCGAGGGGGAGACCCAGTACTTC. Translated, it gives CSVGRVEGETQYF.

This clone came up many times. The CDR3 sequence is CATSRTAGVVETQYF. The DNA for the CDR3 is TGTGCCACCAGCAGGACGGCAGGGGTCGTGGAGACCCAGTACTTC. The chain couples TRBV15 to TRBJ2-5, with D perhaps TRBD1 (6 bases). This CDR3 comprises 15 residues. V lost 3 bases, J lost 5 bases, and 16 bases lay in between. Germline V gene sequence: CDR1 LNHNV, CDR2 YYDKDF (reference sequence).